This TCR beta chain was recorded in a study of blood T cell repertoires in COVID-19. Sequenced by immunoSEQ multiplex PCR; TCRdb stores in-frame clones only, minus some. The table has about 140,000 clones, about 87% seen once. This clone was counted a single time. The CDR3 sequence is 15 residues long. Germline loops: CDR1 SNHLY, CDR2 FYNNEI. V was pared by 4 bases and J by 6 bases, with 8 bases of the junction left unmatched. The gene calls are TRBV2 and TRBJ1-5; 8 bases are shared with TRBD1. Sequencing was done on a sample of peripheral blood. This clonotype originated in a woman aged 50 to 60 with acute or convalescent COVID-19. The CDR3 DNA reads as TGTGCCAGCAGTGCACAGGGGGGTATCGGTCAGCCCCAGCATTTT. As protein: CASSAQGGIGQPQHF.